This passage covers 10 T cell receptor beta chains from one sample sequenced in a study of post-analysis software for immune sequencing data. Study-wide findings and caveats: The study found TRBV5-6, TRBV5-1 and TRBV20-1 among a few TRBV segments more frequent in patients than controls.

The TCR beta cDNA libraries contained unique molecular identifiers. In TCRdb, the PCR reads were re-called with MiXCR into one record per CDR3 protein. The sample yields 150,000 to 200,000 distinct CDR3 sequences, about 32% seen once. These receptors are not linked to any known antigen. The sequenced sample was blood. The receptors come from a girl aged 10 to 17 with multiple sclerosis.

This clonotype was counted ten times or more. The V call is TRBV19, the J call TRBJ2-1, with D possibly TRBD1 on 6 matching bases. Trimming removed 4 bases from V and 10 bases from J, with 17 bases in between. This CDR3 is 14 amino acids long. Germline values: CDR1 LNHDA, CDR2 SQIVND (reference sequence). The CDR3 protein is CASSTHRDTSEQFF. DNA of the CDR3: TGTGCCAGTAGTACCCACCGGGACACCTCGGAGCAGTTCTTC.

This clonotype was seen repeatedly, ten times or more. This sequence joins TRBV5-5 and TRBJ2-6; D unresolved. The germline V gene has CDR1 SGHKS and CDR2 YYEKEE (reference sequence). Trimming left V 3 bases short and J 0 bases short, with 7 bases between. The CDR3 extends over 15 amino acids. The CDR3 here is CASSSPGSGANVLTF. DNA of the CDR3: TGTGCCAGCAGCTCCCCCGGCTCTGGGGCCAACGTCCTGACTTTC. The whole variable domain, remainder taken from reference TRBV5-5 and TRBJ2-6, is DAGVTQSPTHLIKTRGQQVTLRCSPISGHKSVSWYQQVLGQGPQFIFQYYEKEERGRGNFPDRFSARQFPNYSSELNVNALLLGDSALYLCASSSPGSGANVLTFGAGSRLTVL.

For this clonotype: Since no conserved phenylalanine or tryptophan closes the CDR3, a read error is the likely cause. V and J are TRBV5-6 and TRBJ2-1; unclear D gene. This CDR3 comprises 15 residues. The germline gives CDR1 SGHDT, CDR2 YYEEEE. Trimming removed 4 bases from V and 0 bases from J, with 11 bases in between. CDR3 in DNA: TGTGCCAGCAGCGCCCCATGGGTCTCCTACAATGAGCAGTTCTGC. Amino acids: CASSAPWVSYNEQFC.

This clonotype has more than one count but fewer than ten. V gene TRBV29-1 combines with J gene TRBJ1-1; possible D gene TRBD1, 6 bases. This CDR3 is 13 amino acids long. Trimming removed 7 bases from V and 2 bases from J, with 14 bases in between. Germline CDR1 SQVTM, CDR2 ANQGSEA. The CDR3 loop reads CSANRDTNTEAFF. CDR3 sequence (DNA): TGCAGCGCGAACCGGGACACAAACACTGAAGCTTTCTTT.

The V call is TRBV9, the J call TRBJ2-7; D is undetermined. Per the germline V gene, CDR1 is SGDLS and CDR2 is YYNGEE. CDR3 length equals 11 residues. With 7 bases removed from V and 6 bases from J, the gap between germline ends came to 11 bases. The CDR3 DNA reads TGTGCCAGCGGGGTAGAGGCCGAGCAGTACTTC. It is translated as CASGVEAEQYF.

This chain uses TRBV29-1 with TRBJ1-5, with a weak D call TRBD1 (5 bases). The CDR3 length is 14 residues. V shed 4 bases and J shed 5 bases, with 15 bases lying between them. Germline loops: CDR1 SQVTM, CDR2 ANQGSEA. CDR3 nucleotides: TGCAGCGTTGGACAAAGGGGAGGCGATCAGCCCCAGCATTTT. It translates to CSVGQRGGDQPQHF.

This clonotype was detected a few times. The chain has TRBV27 and TRBJ1-2; 7 bases match TRBD1. Per the germline V gene, CDR1 is MNHEY and CDR2 is SMNVEV (reference sequence). The trim removed 6 bases at V and 7 bases at J, leaving 5 bases unmatched. The CDR3 is made up of 12 amino acids. CDR3 loop: CASRTPGGGYTF. CDR3 nucleotide sequence: TGTGCCAGCAGGACCCCAGGGGGTGGCTACACCTTC.

This chain uses TRBV15 with TRBJ1-5, with unresolved D. CDR3 length equals 16 residues. CDR1 and CDR2 (germline): LNHNV, YYDKDF (reference sequence). Trimming removed 0 bases at V and 1 base at J, with 10 bases between. CDR3 amino acids: CATSRDGVTSNQPQHF. The CDR3 bases are TGTGCCACCAGCAGAGATGGGGTCACCAGCAATCAGCCCCAGCATTTT.

This clonotype has only a few counts. This chain joins TRBV9 and TRBJ1-1; 8 positions match TRBD1. Germline V gene sequence: CDR1 SGDLS, CDR2 YYNGEE. V lost 3 bases and J lost 5; bases outside the gene matches: 6. The CDR3 covers 14 residues. CDR3 amino acids: CASSDTGGMTEAFF. DNA for the CDR3: TGTGCCAGCAGCGACACAGGGGGGATGACTGAAGCTTTCTTT. Together with reference TRBV9 and TRBJ1-1, the CDR3 gives the full variable domain: DSGVTQTPKHLITATGQRVTLRCSPRSGDLSVYWYQQSLDQGLQFLIQYYNGEERAKGNILERFSAQQFPDLHSELNLSSLELGDSALYFCASSDTGGMTEAFFGQGTRLTVV.

This chain joins TRBV12-3 or TRBV12-4 and TRBJ2-2; D possibly corresponds to TRBD2 (5 bases). V shed 4 bases and J shed 5 bases, with 8 bases lying between them. This CDR3 spans 13 amino acids. The CDR3 sequence: CASSSRGTGELFF. The CDR3 DNA reads TGTGCCAGCAGTTCCCGCGGGACCGGGGAGCTGTTTTTT.